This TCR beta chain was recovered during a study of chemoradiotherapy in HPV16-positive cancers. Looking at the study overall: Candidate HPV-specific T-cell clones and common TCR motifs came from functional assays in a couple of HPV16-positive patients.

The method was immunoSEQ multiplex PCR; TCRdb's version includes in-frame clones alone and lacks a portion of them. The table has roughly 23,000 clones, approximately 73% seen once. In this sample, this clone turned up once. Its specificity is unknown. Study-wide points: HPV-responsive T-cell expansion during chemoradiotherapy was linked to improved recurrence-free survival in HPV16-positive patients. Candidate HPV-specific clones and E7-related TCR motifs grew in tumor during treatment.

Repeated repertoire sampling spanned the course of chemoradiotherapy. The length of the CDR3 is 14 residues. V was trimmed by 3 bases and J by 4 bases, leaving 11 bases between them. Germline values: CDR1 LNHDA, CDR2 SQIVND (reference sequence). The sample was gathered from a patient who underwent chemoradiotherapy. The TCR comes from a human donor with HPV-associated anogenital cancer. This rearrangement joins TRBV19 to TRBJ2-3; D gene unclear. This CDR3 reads CASSMKQGSDTQYF. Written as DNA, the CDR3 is TGTGCCAGTAGTATGAAGCAAGGGTCAGATACGCAGTATTTT.